This record looks at one TCR beta chain sequence and its context. The data belong to a study of control samples from healthy donors and cancer patients. The data were produced by immunoSEQ multiplex PCR, yet TCRdb's version contains in-frame clones alone and is incomplete. The data contain approximately 13,000 clones, just under 95% of them singletons. With 1 base removed from V and 5 bases from J, the gap between germline ends came to 18 bases. The CDR3 spans 17 residues. The V gene's germline CDR1 is LGHNA and CDR2 YNFKEQ. Specimen: PBMCs. The receptor was isolated from a man aged 80 or over with lung cancer. The V call is TRBV4-2, the J call TRBJ1-5; D is undetermined. CDR3 nucleotides: TGTGCCAGCAGCCAAGGGGGTGGGTCCAGGAATCATCAGCCCCAGCATTTT. It translates to CASSQGGGSRNHQPQHF.